One and the same sample provided the 25 T cell receptor beta chains below, sequenced in a study of shared clonotypes between healthy human individuals. Naive CD8 cells lacked CD45RO, underwent positive selection for CCR7 and left out terminally differentiated effector memory CD45RA+ cells. The repertoire was sequenced with immunoSEQ multiplex PCR; TCRdb's copy has only in-frame clones and lacks some. Of approximately 2,200,000 clones listed, roughly 91% are singletons. The sequencing input was naive CD8+ T cells from PBMCs. These receptors were obtained from a man aged 18 to 30 in good health. Some clones in this sample may be carry-over from other donors' samples.

The chain couples TRBV27 to TRBJ2-1; D may correspond to TRBD1 or TRBD2 (7 bases each). Looked up from germline, CDR1 is MNHEY and CDR2 is SMNVEV (reference sequence). V shed 7 bases and J shed 7 bases, with 23 bases lying between them. There are 16 residues in the CDR3. Here the CDR3 DNA reads TGTGCCAGCACCCAGGGGGAGGGGGGAGCTAGGAATGAGCAGTTCTTC. Translating it yields CASTQGEGGARNEQFF.

The table lists this clone with a few counts. This chain joins TRBV9 and TRBJ1-1, with D possibly being TRBD1 (6 bases). This CDR3 is 15 amino acids long. From germline, CDR1 is SGDLS and CDR2 YYNGEE. Trimming stripped 4 bases from V and 4 bases from J, with 17 bases between. CDR3 residues: CASSPGSSGVTEAFF. The CDR3 DNA is TGTGCCAGCAGCCCAGGTTCATCAGGGGTCACTGAAGCTTTCTTT.

The J gene is TRBJ2-7, the V gene TRBV7-3; 9 bases fit TRBD2. V lost 3 bases and J lost 8; bases outside the gene matches: 23. Germline CDR1 SGHTA, CDR2 FQGTGA. The CDR3 is made up of 19 amino acids. The CDR3 DNA follows: TGTGCCAGCAGCTTGGCTCCCATAGTAGCGGGAGAGGGGGTACGAAAGCAGTACTTC. Amino acids: CASSLAPIVAGEGVRKQYF.

The chain links TRBV18 to TRBJ2-7; D is unresolved. The V end was cut by 6 bases, the J end by 5 bases, with 14 bases between. The CDR3 contains 13 residues. Germline lookup yields CDR1 KGHSH and CDR2 LQKENI. The CDR3 spells CASSPATANEQYF. The CDR3 coding sequence is TGTGCCAGCTCCCCGGCCACTGCGAACGAGCAGTACTTC.

Regarding this clone: Other DNA sequences in this specimen translate into the identical CDR3. The genes are TRBV28 and TRBJ2-7; D gene uncertain. CDR1 is MDHEN, CDR2 SYDVKM, per germline. Trimming left V 3 bases short and J 4 bases short, with 7 bases between. The CDR3 consists of 12 residues. CDR3 residues: CASSFLGYEQYF. Written as DNA, the CDR3 is TGTGCCAGCAGTTTCCTAGGGTACGAGCAGTACTTC.

The chain employs TRBV6-1 and TRBJ2-2; D gene uncertain. V was cut by 4 bases and J by 4 bases, with 10 bases left in between. The germline V gene encodes CDR1 MNHNS and CDR2 SASEGT. The CDR3 has 14 residues. The CDR3 protein is CASSAIVATGELFF. The CDR3 coding sequence is TGTGCCAGCAGTGCCATCGTAGCCACCGGGGAGCTGTTTTTT.

The chain recombines TRBV28 with TRBJ2-7, with D perhaps TRBD1 (6 bases). Germline lookup yields CDR1 MDHEN and CDR2 SYDVKM. This CDR3 is 14 amino acids long. Deletions cut 8 bases from V and 0 bases from J, with 14 bases between. CDR3: CASGDTPSSYEQYF. The CDR3 DNA is TGTGCCAGCGGGGACACCCCAAGCTCCTACGAGCAGTACTTC.

This rearrangement joins TRBV9 to TRBJ2-3; 9 nucleotides match TRBD2. Germline V gives CDR1 SGDLS, CDR2 YYNGEE. The CDR3 covers 18 residues. Trimming took 0 bases from V and 0 from J; bases not matched to a gene: 8. CDR3 sequence reads: CASSVAGLAGYSTDTQYF. Written as DNA, the CDR3 is TGTGCCAGCAGCGTAGCGGGGCTAGCGGGATATAGCACAGATACGCAGTATTTT.

This clone was detected only once. The chain recombines TRBV7-9 with TRBJ2-5; D is undetermined. Germline CDR1 is SEHNR and CDR2 is FQNEAQ (reference sequence). The CDR3 totals 14 residues. V was pared by 1 base and J by 2 bases, with 8 bases between. CDR3 DNA sequence: TGTGCCAGCAGCTTAGTAATAGCACAAGAGACCCAGTACTTC. Its protein is CASSLVIAQETQYF.

The rearrangement uses TRBV5-4 and TRBJ2-7; 9 positions match TRBD1. Unmatched junction bases numbered 9, after V lost 6 bases and J lost 5 bases. This CDR3 comprises 14 residues. Germline CDR1 SGHNT, CDR2 YYREEE (reference sequence). The CDR3 sequence: CASTDRGFDNEQYF. CDR3 nucleotide sequence: TGTGCCAGCACGGACAGGGGCTTCGATAACGAGCAGTACTTC.

This clone was found once. The gene calls are TRBV5-1 and TRBJ2-1; 11 bases fit TRBD2. There are 22 residues in the CDR3. The germline V gene encodes CDR1 SGHRS and CDR2 YFSETQ. Trimming took 2 bases from V and 2 from J; bases not matched to a gene: 21. The CDR3 sequence: CASSLITSGSKRPWRPYNEQFF. The CDR3 bases are TGCGCCAGCAGCTTAATTACTAGCGGGAGTAAAAGGCCCTGGCGTCCCTACAATGAGCAGTTCTTC.

In DNA, the CDR3 is TGCAGCGTCTATACTACAACAGGGGACGGAAGCTCCTACAATGAGCAGTTCTTC. Amino acid sequence: CSVYTTTGDGSSYNEQFF. The gene calls are TRBV29-1 and TRBJ2-1; 7 positions agree with TRBD1. J gave up 0 bases and V 6 bases, and 17 bases lay outside the gene matches. CDR3 size: 18 residues. CDR1 is SQVTM and CDR2 is ANQGSEA in the germline V gene.

This sequence joins TRBV19 and TRBJ2-3; the D gene is possibly TRBD2 (5 bases). CDR1 and CDR2 (germline): LNHDA, SQIVND (reference sequence). CDR3 length: 14 amino acids. The CDR3 spells CAAGGPPGTDTQYF. The CDR3 region has the DNA TGTGCTGCGGGCGGGCCTCCGGGCACAGATACGCAGTATTTT.

This chain joins TRBV30 and TRBJ1-6; D gene uncertain. From germline, CDR1 is GTSNPN and CDR2 SVGIG (reference sequence). This CDR3 is built from 14 residues. V lost 2 bases and J lost 7, with 12 bases in between. Written as DNA, the CDR3 is TGTGCCTGGAGTTGGTTGAGCAGGAATTCACCCCTCCACTTT. Protein product: CAWSWLSRNSPLHF.

V usage is TRBV7-8 and J usage is TRBJ2-1; D might be TRBD1 (5 bases). Germline-derived CDR1 and CDR2 are SGHVS and FQNEAQ. CDR3 length equals 13 residues. With 6 bases removed from V and 4 bases from J, the gap between germline ends came to 10 bases. In nucleotides, the CDR3 is TGTGCCAGCAGGGCTAGGGGATACAATGAGCAGTTCTTC. Amino acids: CASRARGYNEQFF.

The V gene is TRBV15, the J gene TRBJ2-1; D is unclear. CDR1 and CDR2 from the germline V gene are LNHNV and YYDKDF (reference sequence). This CDR3 spans 15 amino acids. The V and J ends lost 0 bases and 4 bases respectively, with 10 bases between them. The CDR3 is CATSRDLGLYNEQFF. DNA of the CDR3: TGTGCCACCAGCAGAGATTTAGGTCTATACAATGAGCAGTTCTTC.

This chain connects TRBV11-3 to TRBJ2-7, with no clear D. V lost 0 bases and J lost 3, with 6 bases in between. Germline V gene lookup returns CDR1 SGHNT and CDR2 YENEEA. The CDR3 contains 13 residues. The CDR3: CASSLDNSYEQYF. The CDR3 DNA sequence: TGTGCCAGCAGCTTAGATAACAGCTACGAGCAGTACTTC.

The genes are TRBV4-3 and TRBJ2-1; D gene unclear. Looked up from germline, CDR1 is LGHNA and CDR2 is YSLEER. CDR3 length: 15 amino acids. V dropped 0 bases and J dropped 7 bases, with 13 bases sitting between them. The CDR3 reads CASSQDVGQRNEQFF. The CDR3 region has the DNA TGCGCCAGCAGCCAAGATGTGGGCCAGAGGAATGAGCAGTTCTTC.

The chain has TRBV28 and TRBJ2-5; D unresolved. This CDR3 has 14 amino acids. Deletions cut 3 bases from V and 5 bases from J, with 13 bases between. The germline CDR1 and CDR2 sequences are MDHEN and SYDVKM. The CDR3 reads CASSFPGFAETQYF. The CDR3 DNA is TGTGCCAGCAGTTTCCCCGGTTTTGCGGAGACCCAGTACTTC.

The chain is built from TRBV10-3 and TRBJ2-2; either TRBD1 or TRBD2 may fit D (5 bases each). The germline V and J ends were trimmed by 5 bases and 6 bases, with 19 bases remaining between them. The length of the CDR3 is 16 residues. Germline V gene lookup returns CDR1 ENHRY and CDR2 SYGVKD. CDR3 coding DNA: TGTGCCATCAGTCAAACAGGCTCGGGAAGGGCCGGGGAGCTGTTTTTT. This translates into CAISQTGSGRAGELFF.

This clone has just one count. CDR3 region: CASSPDKNPYEQYF. In DNA, the CDR3 is TGTGCCAGCAGTCCAGACAAGAATCCCTACGAGCAGTACTTC. The chain carries TRBV27 and TRBJ2-7, with unresolved D. The V end was cut by 5 bases, the J end by 2 bases, with 13 bases between. This CDR3 is built from 14 residues. The germline CDR1 and CDR2 sequences are MNHEY and SMNVEV (reference sequence).

The CDR3 DNA reads TGTGCCAGCAGCACCCGACAGGCAACGGGGGGCTCCTACAATGAGCAGTTCTTC. Translation: CASSTRQATGGSYNEQFF. The J gene is TRBJ2-1, the V gene TRBV9, with a tentative D call TRBD2 (7 bases). Germline CDR1 is SGDLS and CDR2 is YYNGEE. The CDR3 covers 18 residues. The V and J ends lost 4 bases and 0 bases respectively, with 20 bases between them.

The chain is built from TRBV6-6 and TRBJ1-5; D uncertain. The CDR3 consists of 14 residues. V was cut by 2 bases and J by 6 bases, with 11 bases left in between. From germline, CDR1 is MNHNY and CDR2 SVGAGI (reference sequence). The CDR3 bases are TGTGCCAGCAGTTACGTGCAAGACGGTCAGCCCCAGCATTTT. Translation: CASSYVQDGQPQHF.

This clone was counted a single time. The V and J genes are TRBV10-3 and TRBJ2-2; 8 bases are shared with TRBD2. Germline CDR1 ENHRY, CDR2 SYGVKD. With V trimmed by 2 bases and J by 8 bases, 13 bases remained unmatched. CDR3 length equals 17 residues. CDR3: CAISEPSGGPAGGELFF. CDR3 coding DNA: TGTGCCATCAGTGAGCCCAGCGGGGGCCCAGCGGGAGGGGAGCTGTTTTTT.

Points on this clone: In the same sample, other DNA sequences code for this CDR3. This rearrangement joins TRBV27 to TRBJ2-7; the D gene is possibly TRBD2 (6 bases). Germline CDR1 is MNHEY and CDR2 is SMNVEV (reference sequence). The germline V and J ends were trimmed by 3 bases and 5 bases, with 8 bases remaining between them. The CDR3 has 12 amino acids. This CDR3 is CASSFPGDEQYF. The CDR3 nucleotides read TGTGCCAGCAGTTTCCCGGGGGACGAGCAGTACTTC.